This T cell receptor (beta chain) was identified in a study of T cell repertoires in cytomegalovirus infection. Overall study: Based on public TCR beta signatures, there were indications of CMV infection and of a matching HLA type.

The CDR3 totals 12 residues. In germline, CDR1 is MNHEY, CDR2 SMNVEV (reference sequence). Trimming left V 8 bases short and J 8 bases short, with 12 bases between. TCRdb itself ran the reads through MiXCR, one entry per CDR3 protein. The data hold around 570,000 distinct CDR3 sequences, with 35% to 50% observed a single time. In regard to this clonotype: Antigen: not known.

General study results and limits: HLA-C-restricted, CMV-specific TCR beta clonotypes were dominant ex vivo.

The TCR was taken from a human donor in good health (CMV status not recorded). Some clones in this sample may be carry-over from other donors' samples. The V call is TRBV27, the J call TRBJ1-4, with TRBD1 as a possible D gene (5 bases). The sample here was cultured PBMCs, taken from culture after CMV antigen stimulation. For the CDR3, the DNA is TGTGCCAGCGGCCGGAGGGACGAAAAACTGTTTTTT. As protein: CASGRRDEKLFF.